This T cell receptor beta chain was sequenced during a study of blood T cell repertoires in COVID-19. About the research overall: Sources were T cells, B-cell-depleted T cells, or PBMCs; the material itself was cDNA or gDNA.

The data were produced by immunoSEQ multiplex PCR, yet TCRdb's version contains in-frame clones alone and is incomplete. The table includes 200,000 to 250,000 clones, approximately 86% detected once. V dropped 3 bases and J dropped 2 bases, with 19 bases sitting between them. CDR1 KGHDR and CDR2 SFDVKD come from the germline V gene. The CDR3 totals 18 residues. This chain uses TRBV24-1 with TRBJ1-5; tentatively, D is TRBD1 (5 bases). Material for sequencing was peripheral blood. The sequence came from a woman in her fifties or sixties with COVID-19, enrolled during active disease. The chain's CDR3 is CATSDPRPGTGGNQPQHF. CDR3 DNA sequence: TGTGCCACCAGTGATCCTCGGCCTGGGACGGGGGGCAATCAGCCCCAGCATTTT.